These 20 T cell receptor beta chains originate from one sample sequenced in a study of T cell responses to AZD1222 COVID-19 vaccine. Sequencing was performed with immunoSEQ multiplex PCR; in TCRdb, only in-frame clones are kept and a portion is missing. This sample has 95,000 to 110,000 clones, with approximately 91% found just once. The sequenced sample was peripheral blood, obtained on day 0 of AZD1222 vaccination. These TCRs come from an adult in good health.

The rearrangement joins TRBV5-6 to TRBJ1-2; D might be TRBD1 (6 bases). The CDR3 totals 17 residues. With 0 bases removed from V and 1 base from J, the gap between germline ends came to 16 bases. Germline-derived CDR1 and CDR2 are SGHDT and YYEEEE. The DNA of the CDR3 is TGTGCCAGCAGCTTGGCCGGGAGGGGACAAGGTAACTATGGCTACACCTTC. Protein product: CASSLAGRGQGNYGYTF. Using reference TRBV5-6 and TRBJ1-2 for the parts outside the CDR3, the full variable domain is DAGVTQSPTHLIKTRGQQVTLRCSPKSGHDTVSWYQQALGQGPQFIFQYYEEEERQRGNFPDRFSGHQFPNYSSELNVNALLLGDSALYLCASSLAGRGQGNYGYTFGSGTRLTVV.

The chain has TRBV11-2 and TRBJ2-1; D is ambiguous. Trimming pared 5 bases from V and 4 bases from J, leaving 3 bases between. From germline, CDR1 is SGHAT and CDR2 FQNNGV. This CDR3 spans 11 amino acids. Here the CDR3 reads CASSPYNEQFF. The CDR3, as DNA: TGTGCCAGCAGCCCTTACAATGAGCAGTTCTTC.

The chain couples TRBV9 to TRBJ1-5; D might be TRBD1 (5 bases). Germline loops: CDR1 SGDLS, CDR2 YYNGEE. Trimming removed 0 bases from V and 4 bases from J, with 8 bases in between. The CDR3 spans 14 residues. CDR3 in amino acids: CASSVGGENQPQHF. The CDR3 region has the DNA TGTGCCAGCAGCGTAGGAGGGGAGAATCAGCCCCAGCATTTT.

The chain combines TRBV30 with TRBJ1-5; 8 nucleotides line up with TRBD1. Unmatched junction bases numbered 1, after V lost 0 bases and J lost 0 bases. Germline V lookup: CDR1 GTSNPN, CDR2 SVGIG (reference sequence). The CDR3 runs 15 residues. The CDR3 spells CAWSVGQGSNQPQHF. The CDR3, as DNA: TGTGCCTGGAGTGTTGGACAGGGTAGCAATCAGCCCCAGCATTTT.

The chain employs TRBV2 and TRBJ1-3, with D maybe TRBD1 (5 bases). The CDR3 contains 16 residues. V was trimmed by 6 bases and J by 0 bases, leaving 15 bases between them. Germline V gene data show CDR1 as SNHLY and CDR2 as FYNNEI. CDR3: CASSQDRPRSGNTIYF. CDR3 in DNA: TGTGCCAGCAGCCAAGACAGACCACGCTCTGGAAACACCATATATTTT.

The rearrangement uses TRBV10-3 and TRBJ1-3; D not certain. Trimming cost V 6 bases and J 3 bases, with 6 bases left between them. This CDR3 has 12 residues. Germline CDR1 ENHRY, CDR2 SYGVKD. The CDR3 sequence: CAISGGGNTIYF. CDR3 in DNA: TGTGCCATCAGCGGCGGTGGAAACACCATATATTTT.

The chain links TRBV6-5 to TRBJ2-1; the match to TRBD1 covers 8 bases. This CDR3 has 15 residues. Unmatched junction bases numbered 9, after V lost 5 bases and J lost 6 bases. Germline CDR1 MNHEY, CDR2 SVGAGI. CDR3 amino acids: CASSPVDREVNEQFF. In nucleotides, the CDR3 is TGTGCCAGCAGTCCCGTGGACAGGGAGGTCAATGAGCAGTTCTTC.

The chain is built from TRBV6-4 and TRBJ2-2, with D possibly matching TRBD2 (5 bases). The V end lost 0 bases, the J end lost 0 bases, and 5 bases lay between the germline ends. Germline CDR1 and CDR2: MRHNA and SNTAGT. This CDR3 region has 15 residues. Written as DNA, the CDR3 is TGTGCCAGCAGTGACTCGGACTCGAACACCGGGGAGCTGTTTTTT. This gives the protein CASSDSDSNTGELFF.

This chain joins TRBV10-2 and TRBJ2-7; 7 bases agree with TRBD2. The germline CDR1 and CDR2 sequences are WSHSY and SAAADI. CDR3 length: 15 amino acids. The trim removed 2 bases at V and 1 base at J, leaving 5 bases unmatched. CDR3: CASSEGLAESYEQYF. The CDR3 DNA reads TGCGCCAGCAGTGAGGGCCTAGCGGAATCCTACGAGCAGTACTTC.

This sequence joins TRBV18 and TRBJ1-1; D uncertain. Trimming removed 3 bases from V and 7 bases from J, with 6 bases in between. The V gene's germline CDR1 is KGHSH and CDR2 LQKENI. The CDR3 totals 11 residues. The CDR3 is CASSPEIEAFF. CDR3 in DNA: TGTGCCAGCTCACCGGAGATTGAAGCTTTCTTT.

In DNA form, the CDR3 reads TGTGCCAGTAGGAGACAAGGACAGGGGGCGCATGGCTACACCTTC. Translation gives CASRRQGQGAHGYTF. This sequence joins TRBV19 and TRBJ1-2, with 11 nucleotides matching TRBD1. Trimming cost V 6 bases and J 6 bases; bases outside gene matches: 9. Looked up from germline, CDR1 is LNHDA and CDR2 is SQIVND (reference sequence). The CDR3 spans 15 residues.

This clone was counted a few times. The gene calls are TRBV29-1 and TRBJ2-1, with 8 positions matching TRBD2. The CDR3 contains 15 residues. V shed 4 bases, J shed 4 bases, and the junction held 9 bases outside the gene matches. The germline V gene encodes CDR1 SQVTM and CDR2 ANQGSEA. CDR3 in amino acids: CSVGTPGLDYNEQFF. The CDR3 region has the DNA TGCAGCGTTGGGACTCCGGGACTAGATTACAATGAGCAGTTCTTC.

The chain carries TRBV19 and TRBJ1-6; D is ambiguous. There are 16 residues in the CDR3. Germline loops: CDR1 LNHDA, CDR2 SQIVND (reference sequence). V was shortened by 7 bases and J by 1 base, with 14 bases between the two germline ends. The CDR3 region is CASTMSSGSYNSPLHF. The CDR3 DNA is TGTGCCAGTACCATGTCCTCGGGGTCCTATAATTCACCCCTCCACTTT.

This chain connects TRBV11-2 to TRBJ1-2, with TRBD1 as a possible D gene (6 bases). Trimming cost V 1 base and J 6 bases, with 12 bases left between them. Germline V gene data show CDR1 as SGHAT and CDR2 as FQNNGV. The CDR3 has 14 residues. CDR3 residues: CASSLAFQGHGYTF. The CDR3 nucleotides read TGTGCCAGCAGCTTAGCGTTCCAGGGGCATGGCTACACCTTC.

The V call is TRBV2, the J call TRBJ1-3, with 9 bases identical to TRBD1. V trimming: 4 bases; J trimming: 3 bases; junction bases outside the gene matches: 13. The CDR3 runs to 18 residues. CDR1 and CDR2 from the germline V gene are SNHLY and FYNNEI. CDR3 nucleotides: TGTGCCAGCAGTGGTCTTTACAGGGGGCAATTCCGTGGAAACACCATATATTTT. Amino acids: CASSGLYRGQFRGNTIYF.

V usage is TRBV5-4 and J usage is TRBJ2-3; D is undetermined. Trimming removed 1 base at V and 1 base at J, with 7 bases between. This CDR3 is built from 14 residues. In germline, CDR1 is SGHNT, CDR2 YYREEE (reference sequence). Here the CDR3 DNA reads TGTGCCAGCAGCTTGATCCAGGGCACAGATACGCAGTATTTT. It encodes CASSLIQGTDTQYF.

J is TRBJ1-2 and V is TRBV6-5; the D is unclear. Trimming took 7 bases from V and 2 from J, leaving 5 bases between them. From germline, CDR1 is MNHEY and CDR2 SVGAGI. The CDR3 consists of 11 residues. CDR3 nucleotides: TGTGCCAGCATCCGGAACTATGGCTACACCTTC. It translates to CASIRNYGYTF.

The CDR3 region is CASSDSPGKYGYTF. The CDR3 DNA reads TGTGCCAGCAGTGACTCACCAGGGAAGTATGGCTACACCTTC. The J gene is TRBJ1-2, the V gene TRBV6-4; tentative D call: TRBD1 (5 bases). The CDR3 is made up of 14 amino acids. Germline CDR1 and CDR2: MRHNA and SNTAGT. V was pared by 0 bases and J by 5 bases, with 10 bases between.

This clone ranks as medium-sized (0.01 to 0.1%). The genes are TRBV30 and TRBJ1-4; the D is unclear. The CDR3 covers 13 residues. V lost 6 bases and J 4 bases, leaving 12 bases between the germline ends. The germline V gene encodes CDR1 GTSNPN and CDR2 SVGIG (reference sequence). CDR3 sequence: CACTGPYNEKLFF. The CDR3 DNA reads as TGTGCCTGCACGGGCCCTTATAATGAAAAACTGTTTTTT.

The CDR3 protein is CASRETGAQETQYF. The CDR3 bases are TGTGCCAGTAGAGAGACAGGCGCCCAAGAGACCCAGTACTTC. This chain uses TRBV19 with TRBJ2-5, with D tentatively TRBD1 (6 bases). Trimming shortened V by 6 bases and J by 1 base, and 12 bases separated the two germline ends. Germline loops: CDR1 LNHDA, CDR2 SQIVND (reference sequence). This CDR3 is 14 amino acids long.